The 15 T cell receptor beta chains below were found in one sample sequenced in a study of blood T cell repertoires in COVID-19. Produced via immunoSEQ multiplex PCR; TCRdb's table is partial and in-frame only. The repertoire holds approximately 200,000 clones, 75% to 90% seen once, with over 9.5% in the top ten. Sequencing was done on a sample of peripheral blood. These receptors came from a human donor with active or convalescent COVID-19. The donor label of this sample is uncertain.

In DNA, the CDR3 is TGTGCCAGCAGTCTCTTTAGCGGGAGTGCAGATACGCAGTATTTT. This codes for CASSLFSGSADTQYF. The J gene is TRBJ2-3, the V gene TRBV28, with 9 bases fitting TRBD2. Germline assignment: CDR1 MDHEN and CDR2 SYDVKM. CDR3 length: 15 residues. V shed 5 bases and J 4 bases; nucleotides not matched to a gene: 7.

The gene calls are TRBV28 and TRBJ2-6, with a weak D call TRBD2 (5 bases). The V end lost 3 bases, the J end lost 0 bases, and 12 bases lay between the germline ends. This CDR3 spans 17 amino acids. The germline CDR1 and CDR2 sequences are MDHEN and SYDVKM. The CDR3 protein is CASSFVAGRSGANVLTF. In DNA form, the CDR3 reads TGTGCCAGCAGTTTTGTGGCGGGCCGCTCTGGGGCCAACGTCCTGACTTTC.

V gene TRBV9 combines with J gene TRBJ2-3; 8 bases are a match to TRBD1. The germline V gene encodes CDR1 SGDLS and CDR2 YYNGEE. J lost 4 bases, V lost 4 bases, and 8 bases had no gene match. CDR3 size: 15 residues. As DNA, the CDR3 is TGTGCCAGCAGCTACGGACAGGGCTTTGCAGATACGCAGTATTTT. The encoded protein is CASSYGQGFADTQYF.

This chain uses TRBV19 with TRBJ1-3; D possibly corresponds to TRBD1 (6 bases). Germline V gene lookup returns CDR1 LNHDA and CDR2 SQIVND (reference sequence). The ends were cut back, 5 bases at V and 4 bases at J, with 15 bases in the middle. The CDR3 runs 15 residues. CDR3 protein: CASSSIRGLGNTIYF. The CDR3 bases are TGTGCCAGTAGTTCAATCAGGGGTCTCGGAAACACCATATATTTT.

The chain recombines TRBV15 with TRBJ2-3; no clear D. The CDR3 consists of 13 residues. In germline, CDR1 is LNHNV, CDR2 YYDKDF (reference sequence). Trimming removed 6 bases at V and 5 bases at J, with 12 bases between. The CDR3 coding sequence is TGTGCCACCAGAGTCGCCACGGGAGATACGCAGTATTTT. Its translation is CATRVATGDTQYF.

This clone was picked up one time. The gene calls are TRBV2 and TRBJ2-5, with 7 bases identical to TRBD1. In germline, CDR1 is SNHLY, CDR2 FYNNEI. Trimming removed 6 bases from V and 7 bases from J; junction bases left unmatched: 14. The CDR3 contains 15 residues. The DNA of the CDR3 is TGTGCCAGCAGCGCCCGGACAGGCGATCGGGGGACCCAGTACTTC. Encoded protein: CASSARTGDRGTQYF.

The chain combines TRBV30 with TRBJ1-4; no clear D. The CDR3 covers 11 residues. The V gene's germline CDR1 is GTSNPN and CDR2 SVGIG (reference sequence). Trimming took 3 bases from V and 8 from J, leaving 7 bases between them. Here the CDR3 reads CAWSEVEKLFF. CDR3 coding DNA: TGTGCCTGGAGCGAGGTGGAAAAACTGTTTTTT.

This clone was counted a few times. The chain employs TRBV13 and TRBJ1-3; tentative D call: TRBD1 (6 bases). Germline CDR1 reads PRHDT; CDR2 reads FYEKMQ (reference sequence). There are 15 residues in the CDR3. V lost 1 base and J 3 bases, leaving 10 bases between the germline ends. CDR3: CASSLDRASGNTIYF. In nucleotides, the CDR3 is TGTGCCAGCAGCTTAGACAGGGCTAGTGGAAACACCATATATTTT.

This clone was seen only a few times. This same CDR3 is encoded by further DNA sequences in the sample. The chain carries TRBV7-2 and TRBJ1-5; D uncertain. Trimming took 4 bases from V and 0 from J, leaving 4 bases between them. The germline V gene has CDR1 SGHTA and CDR2 FQGNSA. The CDR3 spans 13 residues. CDR3 coding DNA: TGTGCCAGCAGCTCCTATAGCAATCAGCCCCAGCATTTT. Translation gives CASSSYSNQPQHF.

The chain employs TRBV27 and TRBJ2-7, with a tentative D call TRBD2 (6 bases). CDR3 length equals 11 residues. The germline CDR1 and CDR2 sequences are MNHEY and SMNVEV (reference sequence). V lost 7 bases and J lost 7, with 11 bases in between. The CDR3 sequence: CASNFGGEQYF. In DNA form, the CDR3 reads TGTGCCAGCAATTTTGGGGGGGAGCAGTACTTC.

The CDR3 sequence: CASSADTDTQYF. CDR3 DNA: TGTGCCAGCAGCGCAGACACAGATACGCAGTATTTT. The chain uses TRBV2 and TRBJ2-3; the D is unclear. Per germline, CDR1 SNHLY and CDR2 FYNNEI. Trimming took off 6 bases at V and 2 bases at J, with 6 bases between the two ends. CDR3 length: 12 amino acids.

This clone was detected only once. At the DNA level, this CDR3 is encoded by other sequences in the same sample as well. The chain employs TRBV6-5 and TRBJ2-6; weak D call: TRBD1 (6 bases). The germline V and J ends were trimmed by 0 bases and 1 base, with 7 bases remaining between them. The germline gives CDR1 MNHEY, CDR2 SVGAGI. This CDR3 region has 16 residues. CDR3 in DNA: TGTGCCAGCAGTTACTCAACAGGGTCTGGGGCCAACGTCCTGACTTTC. Protein: CASSYSTGSGANVLTF.

This clone appeared once. The CDR3 bases are TGTGCCAGCAGTGAGCGGGGAGAGGCCGATGAGCAGTTCTTC. This translates into CASSERGEADEQFF. The rearrangement links TRBV6-4 to TRBJ2-1, with TRBD2 as a possible D gene (6 bases). The CDR3 is 14 residues long. V was cut by 3 bases and J by 8 bases, with 14 bases left in between. The germline V gene has CDR1 MRHNA and CDR2 SNTAGT.

This clone was observed once. The DNA of the CDR3 is TGTGCCAGCAGCGAGCGGGGGGGCTCCTACAATGAGCAGTTCTTC. Protein: CASSERGGSYNEQFF. V gene TRBV5-6 combines with J gene TRBJ2-1; TRBD2 matches at 10 bases. CDR1 and CDR2 from the germline V gene are SGHDT and YYEEEE. V lost 4 bases to trimming and J lost 0 bases; unmatched junction nucleotides: 1. CDR3 length equals 15 residues.

The chain links TRBV12-3 or TRBV12-4 to TRBJ2-4; TRBD1 is a possible D gene (6 bases). The V end lost 6 bases, the J end lost 8 bases, and 14 bases lay between the germline ends. CDR3 size: 13 residues. The CDR3 DNA sequence: TGTGCCAGCAGGGACGACAAGGGGGACATTCAGTACTTC. This gives the protein CASRDDKGDIQYF.